One and the same sample provided the 18 T cell receptor beta chains below, sequenced in a study of cytomegalovirus exposure and HLA in healthy donors. The PCR used 60 Vbeta and 13 Jbeta primers. Profiling relied on immunoSEQ multiplex PCR, and the TCRdb table lists in-frame clones only, not all of them. The table records about 140,000 clones, around four fifths of them present only once. The sequenced sample was PBMCs. These receptors all come from a young man in good health and CMV-seropositive.

As concerns this clone: The sample contains more than one DNA sequence encoding this CDR3. V is TRBV2 and J is TRBJ2-7; 7 bases are a match to TRBD1. V was pared by 7 bases and J by 2 bases, with 8 bases of the junction left unmatched. Germline V gene data show CDR1 as SNHLY and CDR2 as FYNNEI. This CDR3 is built from 14 residues. The CDR3 protein is CASTPGQRTYEQYF. CDR3 coding DNA: TGTGCCAGCACCCCGGGACAGAGAACCTACGAGCAGTACTTC. Drawing the rest from reference TRBV2 and TRBJ2-7, the complete variable domain is EPEVTQTPSHQVTQMGQEVILRCVPISNHLYFYWYRQILGQKVEFLVSFYNNEISEKSEIFDDQFSVERPDGSNFTLKIRSTKLEDSAMYFCASTPGQRTYEQYFGPGTRLTVT.

This sequence joins TRBV6-1 and TRBJ2-7, with 11 bases identical to TRBD1. Germline CDR1 MNHNS, CDR2 SASEGT. This CDR3 has 15 amino acids. V was pared by 7 bases and J by 2 bases, with 7 bases of the junction left unmatched. The CDR3 region is CASTPGQGDPYEQYF. Here the CDR3 DNA reads TGTGCCAGCACACCGGGACAGGGGGACCCCTACGAGCAGTACTTC.

The chain carries TRBV13 and TRBJ2-2; D is perhaps TRBD1 (6 bases). Germline V CDR1 and CDR2: PRHDT, FYEKMQ (reference sequence). The CDR3 covers 17 residues. The germline V and J ends were trimmed by 6 bases and 3 bases, with 20 bases remaining between them. The DNA for the CDR3 is TGTGCCAGCAGAGTGGACAGACAAAGGGGCGACACCGGGGAGCTGTTTTTT. Translated, it gives CASRVDRQRGDTGELFF.

In this sample, this clone turned up a few times. V is TRBV6-4 and J is TRBJ1-1, with 8 bases identical to TRBD1. In germline, CDR1 is MRHNA, CDR2 SNTAGT. The length of the CDR3 is 13 residues. The ends lost 5 bases at V and 3 bases at J; junction bases unmatched: 2. This CDR3 reads CASSLDRDTEAFF. As DNA, the CDR3 is TGTGCCAGCAGTCTGGACAGGGACACTGAAGCTTTCTTT.

This sequence joins TRBV5-6 and TRBJ2-6; the D gene is possibly TRBD2 (7 bases). Germline V gene data show CDR1 as SGHDT and CDR2 as YYEEEE. The CDR3 is 19 residues long. V was cut by 5 bases and J by 0 bases, with 21 bases left in between. The CDR3 loop is CASRKGGGLGYSGANVLTF. DNA of the CDR3: TGTGCCAGCAGAAAAGGGGGGGGGCTTGGTTACTCTGGGGCCAACGTCCTGACTTTC. Based on the CDR3 plus reference TRBV5-6 and TRBJ2-6, the full variable domain is DAGVTQSPTHLIKTRGQQVTLRCSPKSGHDTVSWYQQALGQGPQFIFQYYEEEERQRGNFPDRFSGHQFPNYSSELNVNALLLGDSALYLCASRKGGGLGYSGANVLTFGAGSRLTVL.

The chain carries TRBV5-4 and TRBJ1-1; perhaps TRBD1 as D (6 bases). V was pared by 0 bases and J by 2 bases, with 11 bases between. This CDR3 is built from 15 residues. Germline CDR1 SGHNT, CDR2 YYREEE (reference sequence). The CDR3 nucleotides are TGTGCCAGCAGCTTGGCCGGGACATCTAACACTGAAGCTTTCTTT. Translation: CASSLAGTSNTEAFF.

The CDR3 bases are TGTGCCAGCAGCTTAGCCGGAGGGCCCAATCAGCCCCAGCATTTT. It encodes CASSLAGGPNQPQHF. This chain joins TRBV7-8 and TRBJ1-5; D gene uncertain. This CDR3 region has 15 residues. Germline assignment: CDR1 SGHVS and CDR2 FQNEAQ. Trimming shortened V by 0 bases and J by 3 bases, and 9 bases separated the two germline ends.

The V and J genes are TRBV28 and TRBJ2-5; D remains ambiguous. CDR1 is MDHEN and CDR2 is SYDVKM in the germline V gene. CDR3 length equals 13 residues. The germline V and J ends were trimmed by 4 bases and 8 bases, with 14 bases remaining between them. CDR3 protein: CASSSAWSGTQYF. The CDR3, as DNA: TGTGCCAGCAGTTCCGCTTGGTCAGGAACCCAGTACTTC.

The V call is TRBV28, the J call TRBJ1-5; D remains unclear. Trimming took off 7 bases at V and 0 bases at J, with 13 bases between the two ends. The CDR3 extends over 15 amino acids. Germline values: CDR1 MDHEN, CDR2 SYDVKM. The CDR3 is CASKVGAYSNQPQHF. CDR3 bases: TGTGCCAGCAAGGTGGGAGCGTATAGCAATCAGCCCCAGCATTTT.

The chain couples TRBV7-2 to TRBJ2-4; 12 bases fit TRBD2. CDR3 length: 17 residues. Germline lookup yields CDR1 SGHTA and CDR2 FQGNSA. V shed 3 bases, J shed 2 bases, and the junction held 5 bases outside the gene matches. CDR3 nucleotide sequence: TGTGCCAGCAGCTTGGTACTAGCGGGAGGAACCAAAAACATTCAGTACTTC. This translates into CASSLVLAGGTKNIQYF.

The CDR3 spells CASHERGTGDNSPLHF. The CDR3 DNA follows: TGTGCCAGCCATGAGAGGGGAACAGGGGACAATTCACCCCTCCACTTT. The chain employs TRBV25-1 and TRBJ1-6, with 7 nucleotides matching TRBD1. The CDR3 totals 16 residues. Germline V gives CDR1 MGHDK, CDR2 SYGVNS. V shed 8 bases and J 7 bases; nucleotides not matched to a gene: 14.

The sample holds one count of this clone. V usage is TRBV5-1 and J usage is TRBJ2-6; 7 bases align to TRBD2. The CDR3 totals 16 residues. Germline-derived CDR1 and CDR2 are SGHRS and YFSETQ. Trimming removed 1 base from V and 2 bases from J; junction bases left unmatched: 3. The chain's CDR3 is CASSLSGRAGANVLTF. The CDR3, as DNA: TGCGCCAGCAGCTTGAGTGGGAGGGCTGGGGCCAACGTCCTGACTTTC.

The chain couples TRBV6-4 to TRBJ1-2, with 12 bases identical to TRBD1. The CDR3 is 14 residues long. J gave up 6 bases and V 5 bases, and 4 bases lay outside the gene matches. Germline CDR1 is MRHNA and CDR2 is SNTAGT. CDR3 protein: CASSSGQGADGYTF. The CDR3 DNA reads TGTGCCAGCAGTTCGGGACAGGGGGCTGATGGCTACACCTTC.

In its sample, this clone was seen a few times. The CDR3 sequence: CASSLSGTATEAFF. In DNA form, the CDR3 reads TGTGCCAGCAGCTTGTCCGGGACAGCCACTGAAGCTTTCTTT. The gene calls are TRBV5-4 and TRBJ1-1; 7 bases are shared with TRBD1. CDR1 SGHNT and CDR2 YYREEE come from the germline V gene (reference sequence). The V segment lost 1 base and the J segment 4 bases; nucleotides outside the gene matches: 4. The CDR3 extends over 14 amino acids.

Here the CDR3 DNA reads TGCAGCGCCACCGGGACCAGGGGCGAGCAGTACTTC. It is translated as CSATGTRGEQYF. The rearrangement links TRBV29-1 to TRBJ2-7; TRBD1 is a possible D gene (6 bases). This CDR3 has 12 residues. CDR1 is SQVTM, CDR2 ANQGSEA, per germline. Trimming shortened V by 7 bases and J by 6 bases, and 16 bases separated the two germline ends.

J is TRBJ2-3 and V is TRBV6-1, with 7 bases matching TRBD1. There are 14 residues in the CDR3. Trimming removed 5 bases from V and 2 bases from J; junction bases left unmatched: 4. CDR1 and CDR2 (germline): MNHNS, SASEGT. CDR3 loop: CASSTGTDTDTQYF. The CDR3 coding sequence is TGTGCCAGCAGTACCGGGACAGACACAGATACGCAGTATTTT.

This clone was picked up one time. The V call is TRBV5-8, the J call TRBJ2-4, with D tentatively TRBD2 (6 bases). The V gene lost 0 bases and the J gene lost 2 bases, with 9 bases spanning the gap. Germline CDR1 SGHTS, CDR2 YDEGEE. This CDR3 contains 15 residues. The CDR3 here is CASSLEGLTKNIQYF. The CDR3 nucleotides read TGTGCCAGCAGCTTGGAGGGACTGACCAAAAACATTCAGTACTTC.

The chain recombines TRBV28 with TRBJ1-6; 7 nucleotides agree with TRBD1. Per the germline V gene, CDR1 is MDHEN and CDR2 is SYDVKM. The V gene end was trimmed by 4 bases and the J gene end by 14 bases; junction bases not matched to a gene: 11. The CDR3 is made up of 14 amino acids. DNA for the CDR3: TGTGCCAGCAGTTCCAGGGGGGACGGAGGGACCCTCCACTTT. Residues: CASSSRGDGGTLHF. The full variable domain, in which reference TRBV28 and TRBJ1-6 provide the parts outside the CDR3, is DVKVTQSSRYLVKRTGEKVFLECVQDMDHENMFWYRQDPGLGLRLIYFSYDVKMKEKGDIPEGYSVSREKKERFSLILESASTNQTSMYLCASSSRGDGGTLHFGNGTRLTVT.